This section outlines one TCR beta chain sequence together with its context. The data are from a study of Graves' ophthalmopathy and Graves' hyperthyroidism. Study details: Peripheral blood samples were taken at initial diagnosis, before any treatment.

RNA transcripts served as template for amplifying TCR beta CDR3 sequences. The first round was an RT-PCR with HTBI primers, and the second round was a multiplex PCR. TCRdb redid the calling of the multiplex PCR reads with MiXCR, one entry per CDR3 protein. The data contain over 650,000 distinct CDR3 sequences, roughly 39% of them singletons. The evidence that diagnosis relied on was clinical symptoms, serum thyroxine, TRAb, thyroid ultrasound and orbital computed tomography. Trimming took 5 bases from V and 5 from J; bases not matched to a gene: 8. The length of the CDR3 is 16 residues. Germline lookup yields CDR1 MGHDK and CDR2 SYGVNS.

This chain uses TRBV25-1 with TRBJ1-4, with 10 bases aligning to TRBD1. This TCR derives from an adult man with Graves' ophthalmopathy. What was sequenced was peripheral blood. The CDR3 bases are TGTGCCAGCAGTTTAGCCGGACAGGGGGGCAATGAAAAACTGTTTTTT. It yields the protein CASSLAGQGGNEKLFF.